These T cell receptor beta chains were read from a single sample in a study of neoadjuvant anti-PD-1 for oral cavity cancer. Produced via immunoSEQ multiplex PCR; TCRdb's table is partial and in-frame only. Here the sample spans about 12,000 clones, about 62% being singletons. The input for sequencing was PBMCs, taken before nivolumab (anti-PD-1) treatment. The source is a person aged 35-79 years with oral cavity squamous cell carcinoma. Both conserved end residues are part of each CDR3. A D gene is named only where the DNA matches it firmly. The size field is filled for only some rows; it gives once, few, many or a size class.

abundance: .
len: 13
j_gene: TRBJ1-2
v_gene: TRBV28
d_gene: .
CDR3nt: TGTGCCAGCAAGGAGCGGTTTAACTATGGCTACACCTTC
CDR3aa: CASKERFNYGYTF

abundance: .
len: 15
j_gene: TRBJ1-1
v_gene: TRBV5-1
d_gene: TRBD1
CDR3nt: TGCGCCTCGTCTCCGGGACAGGGAAGAAACACTGAAGCTTTCTTT
CDR3aa: CASSPGQGRNTEAFF

abundance: .
len: 12
j_gene: TRBJ1-2
v_gene: TRBV6-5
d_gene: TRBD1
CDR3nt: TGTGCCACACGACGGACAGGGGAAGGCTACACCTTC
CDR3aa: CATRRTGEGYTF

abundance: .
len: 15
j_gene: TRBJ2-5
v_gene: TRBV2
d_gene: .
CDR3nt: TGTGCCAGCAGTGAAGGGTCAGGAGAGGCGGAGACCCAGTACTTC
CDR3aa: CASSEGSGEAETQYF

abundance: .
len: 15
j_gene: TRBJ2-3
v_gene: TRBV6-1
d_gene: TRBD2
CDR3nt: TGTGCCAGCAGCAAGGGACTAGGGAGCACAGATACGCAGTATTTT
CDR3aa: CASSKGLGSTDTQYF

abundance: .
len: 16
j_gene: TRBJ1-1
v_gene: TRBV6-6
d_gene: .
CDR3nt: .
CDR3aa: CASSSSGRTFLRGAFF

abundance: .
len: 13
j_gene: TRBJ1-1
v_gene: TRBV28
d_gene: .
CDR3nt: TGTGCCAGCACTCGAAAGCCCCACACTGAAGCTTTCTTT
CDR3aa: CASTRKPHTEAFF

abundance: .
len: 14
j_gene: TRBJ2-1
v_gene: TRBV7-6
d_gene: .
CDR3nt: TGTGCCAGCAGCTTAAATCCAGGGAGGAATGAGCAGTTCTTC
CDR3aa: CASSLNPGRNEQFF

abundance: .
len: 15
j_gene: TRBJ2-4
v_gene: TRBV7-9
d_gene: TRBD1
CDR3nt: TGTGCCAGCAGCTTAGAGGGGGCTGCCAAAAACATTCAGTACTTC
CDR3aa: CASSLEGAAKNIQYF

abundance: .
len: 14
j_gene: TRBJ2-7
v_gene: TRBV5-1
d_gene: TRBD1
CDR3nt: TGCGCCAGCTATCGGGACAGTGCCGCCTACGAGCAGTACTTC
CDR3aa: CASYRDSAAYEQYF

abundance: .
len: 16
j_gene: TRBJ2-3
v_gene: TRBV9
d_gene: TRBD2
CDR3nt: TGTGCCAGCAGCGTAGGACTAGCGGGGAGTGGAGATACGCAGTATTTT
CDR3aa: CASSVGLAGSGDTQYF

abundance: .
len: 13
j_gene: TRBJ2-7
v_gene: TRBV5-1
d_gene: .
CDR3nt: TGCGCCAGCAGCTTGAGCACCCTCTACGAGCAGTACTTC
CDR3aa: CASSLSTLYEQYF

abundance: .
len: 14
j_gene: TRBJ2-6
v_gene: TRBV28
d_gene: .
CDR3nt: TGTGCCAGCAGTTTTAATTCCGGGGCCAACGTCCTGACTTTC
CDR3aa: CASSFNSGANVLTF

abundance: .
len: 17
j_gene: TRBJ2-2
v_gene: TRBV10-2
d_gene: .
CDR3nt: TGCGCCAGCAGTGAGAGGTGGGGCAGCGGGAACACCGGGGAGCTGTTTTTT
CDR3aa: CASSERWGSGNTGELFF

abundance: .
len: 14
j_gene: TRBJ2-7
v_gene: TRBV18
d_gene: TRBD1
CDR3nt: TGTGCCAGCTCGCACGGGACAGGGACCTACGAGCAGTACTTC
CDR3aa: CASSHGTGTYEQYF

abundance: few
len: 13
j_gene: TRBJ2-7
v_gene: TRBV7-3
d_gene: .
CDR3nt: TGTGCCAGCAGCAGTAGGAGGGGTTACGAGCAGTACTTC
CDR3aa: CASSSRRGYEQYF

abundance: .
len: 11
j_gene: TRBJ1-5
v_gene: TRBV28
d_gene: .
CDR3nt: TGTGCCAGCAGTCGGACACAGCCCCAGCATTTT
CDR3aa: CASSRTQPQHF

abundance: few
len: 14
j_gene: TRBJ1-4
v_gene: TRBV7-2
d_gene: .
CDR3nt: TGTGCCAGCAGCTTGGGAGGGTTTGGAGAAAAACTGTTTTTT
CDR3aa: CASSLGGFGEKLFF

abundance: .
len: 14
j_gene: TRBJ2-5
v_gene: TRBV2
d_gene: .
CDR3nt: TGTGCCAAGGAGAGACCGACAGGCCAAGAGACCCAGTACTTC
CDR3aa: CAKERPTGQETQYF

abundance: .
len: 14
j_gene: TRBJ2-7
v_gene: TRBV7-2
d_gene: TRBD1
CDR3nt: TGTGCCAGCAGCTTTGACAGGGGGCATTACGAGCAGTACTTC
CDR3aa: CASSFDRGHYEQYF

abundance: .
len: 16
j_gene: TRBJ2-1
v_gene: TRBV14
d_gene: .
CDR3nt: TGTGCCAGCAGCCAAGTAAGGCTAGCATTGAACAATGAGCAGTTCTTC
CDR3aa: CASSQVRLALNNEQFF

abundance: .
len: 15
j_gene: TRBJ1-5
v_gene: TRBV28
d_gene: TRBD1
CDR3nt: TGTGCCAGCAGGAGACTGGGACAGGGAAATCAGCCCCAGCATTTT
CDR3aa: CASRRLGQGNQPQHF

abundance: .
len: 19
j_gene: TRBJ2-4
v_gene: TRBV21-1
d_gene: .
CDR3nt: TGTGCCAGCAGTTTCGAGGGACTAGCGGGAGACGGTGGCAAAAACATTCAGTACTTC
CDR3aa: CASSFEGLAGDGGKNIQYF

abundance: .
len: 17
j_gene: TRBJ1-6
v_gene: TRBV5-5
d_gene: .
CDR3nt: TGTGCCAGCAGCTTGGCTCCGGGACTGACCTATAATTCACCCCTCCACTTT
CDR3aa: CASSLAPGLTYNSPLHF

abundance: .
len: 13
j_gene: TRBJ1-2
v_gene: TRBV27
d_gene: TRBD1
CDR3nt: TGTGCCAGCAGTTTCCTACAGGGGGCTGGCTACACCTTC
CDR3aa: CASSFLQGAGYTF

abundance: .
len: 11
j_gene: TRBJ1-2
v_gene: TRBV5-6
d_gene: .
CDR3nt: TGTGCCAGCAGCTATAACTATGGCTACACCTTC
CDR3aa: CASSYNYGYTF

abundance: .
len: 14
j_gene: TRBJ2-7
v_gene: TRBV9
d_gene: .
CDR3nt: TGTGCCAGCAGCGCAGGGACACTCCGGGAAGAGCAGTACTTC
CDR3aa: CASSAGTLREEQYF

abundance: few
len: 12
j_gene: TRBJ2-1
v_gene: TRBV30
d_gene: TRBD1
CDR3nt: TGTGCCTGGAGTCCAGGACAGGTTGAGCAGTTCTTC
CDR3aa: CAWSPGQVEQFF

abundance: .
len: 16
j_gene: TRBJ2-5
v_gene: TRBV7-2
d_gene: TRBD2
CDR3nt: TGTGCCAGCAGCCTGCCTCCGGGGGGACTACGAGAGACCCAGTACTTC
CDR3aa: CASSLPPGGLRETQYF

abundance: few
len: 16
j_gene: TRBJ1-6
v_gene: TRBV5-5
d_gene: .
CDR3nt: TGTGCCAGCAGCTTGAACTGGCGGCGGGGGATTTCACCCCTCCACTTT
CDR3aa: CASSLNWRRGISPLHF

abundance: few
len: 15
j_gene: TRBJ1-6
v_gene: TRBV15
d_gene: TRBD1
CDR3nt: TGTGCCACCAGCAGGGAGGGACAGGGGAATTCACCCCTCCACTTT
CDR3aa: CATSREGQGNSPLHF

abundance: .
len: 11
j_gene: TRBJ1-1
v_gene: TRBV6-5
d_gene: .
CDR3nt: TGTGCCAGCAGCCGGGGGACTGAAGCTTTCTTT
CDR3aa: CASSRGTEAFF

abundance: .
len: 16
j_gene: TRBJ2-7
v_gene: TRBV6-5
d_gene: .
CDR3nt: TGTGCCAGCAGTTGGCGGACTTTCCCTAGCTCCTACGAGCAGTACTTC
CDR3aa: CASSWRTFPSSYEQYF

abundance: .
len: 10
j_gene: TRBJ2-5
v_gene: TRBV2
d_gene: .
CDR3nt: TGTGCCAGCAGTCAAGAGACCCAGTACTTC
CDR3aa: CASSQETQYF

abundance: .
len: 16
j_gene: TRBJ2-1
v_gene: TRBV6-5
d_gene: TRBD2
CDR3nt: TGTGCCAGCAGTTTCACGGGACTAGTTTCTTACAATGAGCAGTTCTTC
CDR3aa: CASSFTGLVSYNEQFF

abundance: .
len: 18
j_gene: TRBJ1-1
v_gene: TRBV4-1
d_gene: TRBD1
CDR3nt: TGCGCCAGCACAAAAGTTGACAGGGCAGGTGCGCGGAACACTGAAGCTTTCTTT
CDR3aa: CASTKVDRAGARNTEAFF

abundance: .
len: 20
j_gene: TRBJ1-5
v_gene: TRBV28
d_gene: .
CDR3nt: TGTGCCAGCACCGTTCCCCAGGTTCGGAGCAGTTCGCGTAGCAATCAGCCCCAGCATTTT
CDR3aa: CASTVPQVRSSSRSNQPQHF

abundance: .
len: 12
j_gene: TRBJ2-3
v_gene: TRBV6-5
d_gene: .
CDR3nt: TGTGCCAGCAGTGTTGGACAGAGTACGCAGTATTTT
CDR3aa: CASSVGQSTQYF

abundance: .
len: 14
j_gene: TRBJ2-5
v_gene: TRBV7-6
d_gene: TRBD2
CDR3nt: TGTGCCAGCAGCCCTAGCGGGCCACAAGAGACCCAGTACTTC
CDR3aa: CASSPSGPQETQYF

abundance: few
len: 14
j_gene: TRBJ1-6
v_gene: TRBV30
d_gene: TRBD1
CDR3nt: TGTGCCTGGGGACAGGGGATAAGGAATTCACCCCTCCACTTT
CDR3aa: CAWGQGIRNSPLHF

abundance: .
len: 16
j_gene: TRBJ1-1
v_gene: TRBV5-1
d_gene: .
CDR3nt: TGCGCCAGCAGCTTGGATCTTCGGGCCCCGAACACTGAAGCTTTCTTT
CDR3aa: CASSLDLRAPNTEAFF